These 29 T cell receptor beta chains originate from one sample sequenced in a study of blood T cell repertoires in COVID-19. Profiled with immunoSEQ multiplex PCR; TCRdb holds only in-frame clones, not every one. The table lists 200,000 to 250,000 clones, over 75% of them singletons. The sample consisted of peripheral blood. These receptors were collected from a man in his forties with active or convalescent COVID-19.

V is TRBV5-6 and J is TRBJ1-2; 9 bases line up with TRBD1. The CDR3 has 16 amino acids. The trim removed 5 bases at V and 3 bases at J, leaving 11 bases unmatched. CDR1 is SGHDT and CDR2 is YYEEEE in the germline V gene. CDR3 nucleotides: TGTGCCAGCAGATACGATCCGTGGACAGGGGACTATGGCTACACCTTC. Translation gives CASRYDPWTGDYGYTF.

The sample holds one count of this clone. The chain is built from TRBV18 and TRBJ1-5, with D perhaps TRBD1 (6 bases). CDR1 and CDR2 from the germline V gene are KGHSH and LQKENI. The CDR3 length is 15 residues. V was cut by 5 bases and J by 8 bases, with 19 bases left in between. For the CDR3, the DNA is TGTGCCAGCTCAGGAGCCAGGGGTTCCAGCAAGCCCCAGCATTTT. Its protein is CASSGARGSSKPQHF.

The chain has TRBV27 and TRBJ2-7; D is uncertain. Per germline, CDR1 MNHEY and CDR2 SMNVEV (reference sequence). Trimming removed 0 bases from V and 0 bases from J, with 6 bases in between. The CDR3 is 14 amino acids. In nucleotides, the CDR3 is TGTGCCAGCAGTTTATCTACACACTCCTACGAGCAGTACTTC. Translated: CASSLSTHSYEQYF.

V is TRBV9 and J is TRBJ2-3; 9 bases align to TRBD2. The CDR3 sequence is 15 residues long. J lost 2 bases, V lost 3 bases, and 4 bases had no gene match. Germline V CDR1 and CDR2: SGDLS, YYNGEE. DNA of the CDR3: TGTGCCAGCAGCGAGACTAGCGGAGTCACAGATACGCAGTATTTT. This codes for CASSETSGVTDTQYF.

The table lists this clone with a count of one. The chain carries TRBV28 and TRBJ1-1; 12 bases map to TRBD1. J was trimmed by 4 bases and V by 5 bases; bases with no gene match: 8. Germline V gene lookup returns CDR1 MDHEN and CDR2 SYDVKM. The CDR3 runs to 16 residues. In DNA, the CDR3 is TGTGCCAGCAGTCCGCGGGACAGGGGGCGGGTCACTGAAGCTTTCTTT. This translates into CASSPRDRGRVTEAFF.

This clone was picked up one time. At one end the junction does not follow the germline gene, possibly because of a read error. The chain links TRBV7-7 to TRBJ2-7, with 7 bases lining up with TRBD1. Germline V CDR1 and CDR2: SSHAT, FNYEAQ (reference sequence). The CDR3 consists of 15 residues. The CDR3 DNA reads TGTGCTAGCAGCTTACGGAACAGGGGTTCCTACGAGCAGTACTTC. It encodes CASSLRNRGSYEQYF.

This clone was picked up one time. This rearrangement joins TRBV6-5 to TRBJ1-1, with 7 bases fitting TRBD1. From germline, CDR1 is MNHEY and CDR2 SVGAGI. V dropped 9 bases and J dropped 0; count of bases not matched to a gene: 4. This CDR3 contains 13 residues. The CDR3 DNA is TGTGCCAGTAGACAGGGTCTGAACACTGAAGCTTTCTTT. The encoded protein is CASRQGLNTEAFF.

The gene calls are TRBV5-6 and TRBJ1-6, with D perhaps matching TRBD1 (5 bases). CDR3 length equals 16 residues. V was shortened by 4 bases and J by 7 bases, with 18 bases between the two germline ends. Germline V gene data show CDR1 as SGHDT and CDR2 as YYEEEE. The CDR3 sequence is CASSPGRREPNSPLHF. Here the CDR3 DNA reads TGTGCCAGCAGCCCTGGGCGCAGGGAACCAAATTCACCCCTCCACTTT.

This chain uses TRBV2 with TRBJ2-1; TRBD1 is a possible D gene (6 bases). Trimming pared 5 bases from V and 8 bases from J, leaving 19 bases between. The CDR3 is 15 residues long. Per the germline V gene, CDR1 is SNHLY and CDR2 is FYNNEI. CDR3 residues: CASSQSGASVYEQFF. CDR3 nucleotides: TGTGCCAGCAGTCAATCAGGGGCGTCGGTCTATGAGCAGTTCTTC.

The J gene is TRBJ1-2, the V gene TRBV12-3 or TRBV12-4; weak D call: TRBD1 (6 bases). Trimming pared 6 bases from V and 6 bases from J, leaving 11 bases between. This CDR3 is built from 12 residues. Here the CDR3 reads CASRRTEHGYTF. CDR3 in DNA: TGTGCCAGCAGGAGGACAGAGCATGGCTACACCTTC.

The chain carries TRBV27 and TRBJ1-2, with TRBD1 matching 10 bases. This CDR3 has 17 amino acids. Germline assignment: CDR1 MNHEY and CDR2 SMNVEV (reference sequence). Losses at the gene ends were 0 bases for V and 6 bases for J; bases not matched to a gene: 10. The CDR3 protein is CASSLSNGDRGFHGYTF. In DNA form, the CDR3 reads TGTGCCAGCAGTTTATCGAACGGGGACAGGGGTTTCCATGGCTACACCTTC.

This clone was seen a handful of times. The CDR3: CASSATANTEAFF. The CDR3 nucleotides read TGCGCCAGCAGCGCGACAGCGAACACTGAAGCTTTCTTT. This chain links TRBV5-1 with TRBJ1-1; D might be TRBD1 (5 bases). CDR1 and CDR2 (germline): SGHRS, YFSETQ. There are 13 residues in the CDR3. Trimming shortened V by 4 bases and J by 1 base, and 8 bases separated the two germline ends.

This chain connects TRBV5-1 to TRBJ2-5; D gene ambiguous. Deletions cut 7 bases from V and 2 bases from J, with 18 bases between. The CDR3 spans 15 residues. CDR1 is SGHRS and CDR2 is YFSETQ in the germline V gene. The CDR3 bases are TGCGCCAGCGCTCCCCTGTCCGGAGCTCAAGAGACCCAGTACTTC. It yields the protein CASAPLSGAQETQYF.

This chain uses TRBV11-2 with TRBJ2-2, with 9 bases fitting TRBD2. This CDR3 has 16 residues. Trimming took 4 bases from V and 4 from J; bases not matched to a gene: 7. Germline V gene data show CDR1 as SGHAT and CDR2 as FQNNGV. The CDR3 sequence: CASSSLGGRGTGELFF. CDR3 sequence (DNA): TGTGCCAGCAGCTCCCTGGGCGGGAGGGGCACCGGGGAGCTGTTTTTT.

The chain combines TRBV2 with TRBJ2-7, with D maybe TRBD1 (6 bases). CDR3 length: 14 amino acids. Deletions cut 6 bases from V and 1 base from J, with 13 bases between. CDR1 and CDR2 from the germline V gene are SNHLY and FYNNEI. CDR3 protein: CASRTIGGSYEQYF. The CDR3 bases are TGTGCCAGCAGGACGATAGGGGGTTCCTACGAGCAGTACTTC.

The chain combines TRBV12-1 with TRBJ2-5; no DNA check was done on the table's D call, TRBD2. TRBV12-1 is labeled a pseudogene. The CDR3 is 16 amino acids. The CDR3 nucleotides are TGTGCCAGCAGCTTCCCGGCGGGAGGGCATCAAGAGACCCAGTACTTC. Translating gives CASSFPAGGHQETQYF.

CDR3 sequence: CASSAIGARVNTEAFF. In DNA form, the CDR3 reads TGTGCCAGCAGCGCTATTGGCGCCAGGGTGAACACTGAAGCTTTCTTT. J is TRBJ1-1 and V is TRBV11-2, with TRBD1 as a possible D gene (5 bases). The length of the CDR3 is 16 residues. CDR1 and CDR2 (germline): SGHAT, FQNNGV. Trimming removed 5 bases at V and 0 bases at J, with 16 bases between.

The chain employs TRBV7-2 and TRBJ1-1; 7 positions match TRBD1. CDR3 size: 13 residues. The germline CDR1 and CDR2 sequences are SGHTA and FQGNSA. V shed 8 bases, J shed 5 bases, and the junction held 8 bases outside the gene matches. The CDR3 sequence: CASGNRGRTEAFF. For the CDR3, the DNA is TGTGCCAGCGGAAACAGGGGTCGAACTGAAGCTTTCTTT.

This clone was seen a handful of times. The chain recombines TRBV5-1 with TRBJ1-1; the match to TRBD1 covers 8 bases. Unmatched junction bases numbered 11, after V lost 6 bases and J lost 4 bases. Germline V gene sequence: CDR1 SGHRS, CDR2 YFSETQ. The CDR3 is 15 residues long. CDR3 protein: CASISIITGGTEAFF. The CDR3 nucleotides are TGCGCCAGCATCTCTATCATAACAGGGGGCACTGAAGCTTTCTTT.

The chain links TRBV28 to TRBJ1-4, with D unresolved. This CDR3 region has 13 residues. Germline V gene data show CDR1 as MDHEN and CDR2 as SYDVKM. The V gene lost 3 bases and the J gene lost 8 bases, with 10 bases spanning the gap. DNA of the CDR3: TGTGCCAGCAGTTTCCCTCTCCAGGAAAAACTGTTTTTT. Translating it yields CASSFPLQEKLFF.

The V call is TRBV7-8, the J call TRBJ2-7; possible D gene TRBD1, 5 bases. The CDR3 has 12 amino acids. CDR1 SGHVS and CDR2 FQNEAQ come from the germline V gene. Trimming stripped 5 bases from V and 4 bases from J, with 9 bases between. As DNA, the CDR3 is TGTGCCAGCAGCCAAGGGGCTTACGAGCAGTACTTC. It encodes CASSQGAYEQYF.

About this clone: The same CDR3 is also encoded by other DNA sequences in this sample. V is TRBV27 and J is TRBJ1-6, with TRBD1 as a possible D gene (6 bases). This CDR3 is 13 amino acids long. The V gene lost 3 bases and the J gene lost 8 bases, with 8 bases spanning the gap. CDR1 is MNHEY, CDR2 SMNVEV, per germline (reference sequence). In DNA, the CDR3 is TGTGCCAGCAGTTTTAACAGGGATTCACCCCTCCACTTT. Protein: CASSFNRDSPLHF.

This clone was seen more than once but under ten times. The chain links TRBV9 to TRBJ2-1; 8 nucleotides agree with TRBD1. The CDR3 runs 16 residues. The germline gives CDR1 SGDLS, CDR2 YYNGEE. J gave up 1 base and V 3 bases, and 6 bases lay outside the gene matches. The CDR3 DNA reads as TGTGCCAGCAGCGGCGAAACAGGGGGATCCTACAATGAGCAGTTCTTC. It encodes CASSGETGGSYNEQFF.

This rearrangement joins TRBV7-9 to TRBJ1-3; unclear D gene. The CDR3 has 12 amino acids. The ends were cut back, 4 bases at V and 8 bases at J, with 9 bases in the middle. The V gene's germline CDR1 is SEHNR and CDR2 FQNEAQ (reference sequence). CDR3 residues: CASSYSGYTIYF. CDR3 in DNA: TGTGCCAGCAGCTATAGCGGTTACACCATATATTTT.

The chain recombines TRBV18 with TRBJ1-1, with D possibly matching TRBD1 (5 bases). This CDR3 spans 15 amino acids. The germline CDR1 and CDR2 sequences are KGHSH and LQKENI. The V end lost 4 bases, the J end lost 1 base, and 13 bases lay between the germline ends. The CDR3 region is CASSLSLQGNTEAFF. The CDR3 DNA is TGTGCCAGCTCACTTTCTCTTCAGGGGAACACTGAAGCTTTCTTT.

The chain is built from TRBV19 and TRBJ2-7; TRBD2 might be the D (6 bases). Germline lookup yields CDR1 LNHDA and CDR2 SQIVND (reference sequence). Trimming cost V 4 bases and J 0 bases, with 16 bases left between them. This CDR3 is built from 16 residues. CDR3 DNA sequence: TGTGCCAGTAGTAGTTCCGGGAGCCCCAGCTCCTACGAGCAGTACTTC. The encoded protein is CASSSSGSPSSYEQYF.

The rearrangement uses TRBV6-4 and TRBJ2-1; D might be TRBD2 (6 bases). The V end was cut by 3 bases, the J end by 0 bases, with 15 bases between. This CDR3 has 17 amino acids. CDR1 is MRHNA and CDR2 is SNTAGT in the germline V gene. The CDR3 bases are TGTGCCAGCAGTGAACTCTGGGCGGGGAGCTCCTACAATGAGCAGTTCTTC. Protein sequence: CASSELWAGSSYNEQFF.

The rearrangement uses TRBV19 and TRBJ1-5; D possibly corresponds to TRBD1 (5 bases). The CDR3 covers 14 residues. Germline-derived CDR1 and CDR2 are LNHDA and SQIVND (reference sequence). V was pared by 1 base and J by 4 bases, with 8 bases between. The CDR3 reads CASSIVGQNQPQHF. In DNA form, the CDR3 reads TGTGCCAGTAGTATAGTGGGGCAGAATCAGCCCCAGCATTTT.

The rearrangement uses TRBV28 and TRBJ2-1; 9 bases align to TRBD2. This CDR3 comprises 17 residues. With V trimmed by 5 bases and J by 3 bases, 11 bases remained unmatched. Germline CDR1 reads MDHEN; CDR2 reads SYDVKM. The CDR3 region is CASSAQREVQHYNEQFF. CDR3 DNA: TGTGCCAGCAGTGCCCAGCGGGAGGTCCAACACTACAATGAGCAGTTCTTC.